The rows below give T cell receptor beta chains drawn from one sample of a study of cytomegalovirus exposure and HLA in healthy donors. Assay used: immunoSEQ multiplex PCR; TCRdb lists only in-frame clones, some missing. The sample shows over 150,000 clones, roughly 85% of them seen only once. Material: PBMCs. These receptors were collected from a woman in her thirties in good health and CMV-seronegative. Each CDR3 is given with its conserved first and last residue. The order of the fields is CDR3 DNA, CDR3 protein, V gene, D gene, clone size, J gene. D genes are given only for firm matches. Not every row has a clone size; where given, it reads once, few, many or a size class.

TGCGCCAGCAGTGTTGCAGGGGTAGCAGATACGCAGTATTTT CASSVAGVADTQYF TRBV10-1 NA NA TRBJ2-3
TGCGCCAGCAGCCAAGCCTTACAGCTAGCCAAAAACATTCAGTACTTC CASSQALQLAKNIQYF TRBV4-1 NA NA TRBJ2-4
TGCGCCAGCAGCCAAGAGCCCGGTCCCTACGAGCAGTACTTC CASSQEPGPYEQYF TRBV4-1 NA NA TRBJ2-7
TGTGGAGGTAGCGGAAGCACAGATACGCAGTATTTT CGGSGSTDTQYF TRBV10-3 NA few TRBJ2-3
TGTGCCAGCAGCTGGACAGGGAAGGGCGAGACCCAGTACTTC CASSWTGKGETQYF TRBV7-7 TRBD1 NA TRBJ2-5
TGTGCCAGCAGCTCCCGGGACAGGGGGGAAAACACCATATATTTT CASSSRDRGENTIYF TRBV11-2 TRBD1 NA TRBJ1-3
TGTGCCAGCAGCGTAGTAAACACGCTACTAGGGTATAGCAATCAGCCCCAGCATTTT CASSVVNTLLGYSNQPQHF TRBV9 NA NA TRBJ1-5
TGTGCCAGTACTACAGGGTCTTTAGGTTATACTGAAGCTTTCTTT CASTTGSLGYTEAFF TRBV19 NA few TRBJ1-1
TGTGCCAGCAGTTACTTGGGACTAGCGGGCCCTACTGAGCAGTTCTTC CASSYLGLAGPTEQFF TRBV6-5 TRBD2 NA TRBJ2-1
TGTGCCAGTAGTATAGCCTTGAACACTGAAGCTTTCTTT CASSIALNTEAFF TRBV19 NA NA TRBJ1-1
TGTGCCAGCAGTTCATCAGGGGGCTGGCGAGGATCTGGAAACACCATATATTTT CASSSSGGWRGSGNTIYF TRBV25-1 TRBD1 NA TRBJ1-3
TGCGCCAGCAGCCCTCGGACACAAGGGGCCCTCCAAGAGACCCAGTACTTC CASSPRTQGALQETQYF TRBV5-1 NA NA TRBJ2-5
TGTGCCAGCAAGCCTACGTACACAGATACGCAGTATTTT CASKPTYTDTQYF TRBV6-5 NA few TRBJ2-3
TGCGCCAGCAGTTCCGGGACAGGCTTAACTACGCAGTATTTT CASSSGTGLTTQYF TRBV5-1 TRBD1 NA TRBJ2-3
TGTGCCAGTAGTATAGCTTGGGCGAACACTGAAGCTTTCTTT CASSIAWANTEAFF TRBV19 NA few TRBJ1-1
TGTGCCAGTAGTCCGCGGTTGGTAGCGGGGGCAGATACGCAGTATTTT CASSPRLVAGADTQYF TRBV19 TRBD2 NA TRBJ2-3
TGTGCCACTCAGGCCCTGGGACTCGTACAAGAGACCCAGTACTTC CATQALGLVQETQYF TRBV7-9 NA NA TRBJ2-5
TGTGCCAGCGGCGGGAGAACGGGTGAGCAGTTCTTC CASGGRTGEQFF TRBV6-6 TRBD2 few TRBJ2-1
TGTGCCAGCAGAGGGGGCGCGAACACCGGGGAGCTGTTTTTT CASRGGANTGELFF TRBV9 TRBD1 once TRBJ2-2
TGTGCCAGCAGCTTAGGGACAGGGGAGGCTTTCTTT CASSLGTGEAFF TRBV7-9 TRBD1 NA TRBJ1-1
TGTGCCAGCAGCTTACAAGCAGGGGCCCCCGGGGAGACCCAGTACTTC CASSLQAGAPGETQYF TRBV27 NA NA TRBJ2-5
TGTGCCAGCAGTGAAGCGCTCGGGGGGGTTGACTACACCTTC CASSEALGGVDYTF TRBV6-1 NA NA TRBJ1-2